This TCR beta chain is from a study of naive and memory T cell subsets. Study conclusions and caveats: Diversity fell and Gini index rose from naive through CM, EM, EMRA. Naive repertoires, especially CD8, held a few larger clonotypes, possibly memory cells re-expressing CD45RA.

The beta constant-region primer was an equimolar mix of two oligonucleotides covering TRBC1 and TRBC2. Ligated cDNA was amplified by four rounds of PCR with nested alpha and beta constant-region primers and SP2. TCRdb reprocessed the UMI-ligation and nested PCR reads with MiXCR, giving one entry per CDR3 protein. Of over 100,000 distinct CDR3 sequences listed, roughly 14% were seen once; the top ten hold about 3%. CD4+ T cell IFNgamma after overnight CMV lysate exposure gave donor CMV status. CD8 T cells were positively selected from what remained after CD4 positive selection. Comments on this clonotype: Its antigen remains unidentified.

Source material: naive CD8+ T cells from blood. The source of this sequence is a human donor in good health.

The DNA of the CDR3 is TGCAGCGTTTTCGGCGTGTGGCCGAACAACTACGAGCAGTACTTC. As protein: CSVFGVWPNNYEQYF. The gene calls are TRBV29-1 and TRBJ2-7, with D uncertain. The V gene lost 5 bases and the J gene lost 3 bases, with 20 bases spanning the gap. Germline V lookup: CDR1 SQVTM, CDR2 ANQGSEA. This CDR3 is 15 amino acids long.